Listed here is a single T cell receptor (beta chain). Its antigen is not identified. This sample was included in a study of CD8+CD57+ T cells in acquired aplastic anemia. Study context: Sorted CD4+ and CD8+ cell DNA averaged about 3.5 ug. Researchers reported that healthy donors averaged approximately 10 million reads for CD4+ cells. Findings and caveats of the study: Any difference that existed in CD8+ Simpson's diversity between patients and controls was not significant. Patients and controls were found to share twenty-nine CD8+ CDR3 sequences.

The CDR3 extends over 14 amino acids. V lost 5 bases, J lost 3 bases, and 5 bases stayed unmatched. Germline values: CDR1 LNHDA, CDR2 SQIVND (reference sequence). Genomic DNA constituted the template upon which TCR beta VDJ and CDR3 profiling was performed. One entry per CDR3 protein, called by TCRdb with MiXCR from the reads. This table has about 170,000 distinct CDR3 sequences, about 64% appearing once. The sequence was obtained from a human donor in good health. The sequenced material came from sorted CD4+, CD8+, or CD8+CD57+ T cells (not recorded which) from PBMCs. The chain is built from TRBV19 and TRBJ2-7, with 9 nucleotides matching TRBD1. The CDR3 sequence is CASSHGTGSYEQYF. CDR3 bases: TGTGCCAGTAGTCACGGGACAGGGAGCTACGAGCAGTACTTC.